These 13 T cell receptor beta chains share one sample of origin, sequenced in a study of blood T cell repertoires in COVID-19. Some clones are missing from TCRdb's copy, which holds only in-frame ones; the method was immunoSEQ multiplex PCR. The repertoire holds about 330,000 clones, about 82% seen once, with approximately 7.9% in the top ten. Sequenced material: peripheral blood. These receptors originate from a human donor in a cohort sampled during active COVID-19.

The chain uses TRBV5-1 and TRBJ1-1; 7 positions match TRBD1. The CDR3 spans 16 residues. V gave up 0 bases and J gave up 5 bases; unmatched junction bases: 10. The germline CDR1 and CDR2 sequences are SGHRS and YFSETQ. This CDR3 is CASSLGPRQGPTEAFF. CDR3 nucleotides: TGCGCCAGCAGCTTGGGCCCCCGACAGGGCCCAACTGAAGCTTTCTTT. The whole variable domain, remainder taken from reference TRBV5-1 and TRBJ1-1, is KAGVTQTPRYLIKTRGQQVTLSCSPISGHRSVSWYQQTPGQGLQFLFEYFSETQRNKGNFPGRFSGRQFSNSRSEMNVSTLELGDSALYLCASSLGPRQGPTEAFFGQGTRLTVV.

The V gene is TRBV3-1 (or the pseudogene TRBV3-2), the J gene TRBJ2-1; maybe TRBD2 (5 bases). Trimming left V 0 bases short and J 11 bases short, with 11 bases between. The CDR3 covers 13 residues. Looked up from germline, CDR1 is LGHDT and CDR2 is YNNKEL (reference sequence). CDR3 nucleotide sequence: TGTGCCAGCAGCCAAGATCGAGGGTCTAAGCAGTTCTTC. This sequence encodes CASSQDRGSKQFF.

CDR3: CASSLGQEYGYTF. The DNA of the CDR3 is TGTGCCAGCAGCTTGGGACAAGAGTATGGCTACACCTTC. J is TRBJ1-2 and V is TRBV5-6; D not certain. The V end was cut by 0 bases, the J end by 5 bases, with 8 bases between. The germline gives CDR1 SGHDT, CDR2 YYEEEE. CDR3 length: 13 amino acids.

This clone occurred a few times. The chain carries TRBV24-1 and TRBJ2-1, with 8 bases lining up with TRBD2. V was clipped by 5 bases and J by 0 bases; unmatched bases: 8. The CDR3 runs 17 residues. CDR1 and CDR2 (germline): KGHDR, SFDVKD. Written as DNA, the CDR3 is TGTGCCACCAGTGGAGAGGGCGGGGGGAGCTCCTACAATGAGCAGTTCTTC. Its translation is CATSGEGGGSSYNEQFF.

The rearrangement uses TRBV19 and TRBJ2-1, with D perhaps matching TRBD1 (6 bases). This CDR3 is built from 12 residues. Germline V lookup: CDR1 LNHDA, CDR2 SQIVND (reference sequence). The germline V and J ends were trimmed by 3 bases and 11 bases, with 11 bases remaining between them. CDR3 region: CASSITGWKQFF. CDR3 sequence (DNA): TGTGCCAGTAGTATCACAGGGTGGAAGCAGTTCTTC.

The CDR3 spells CSVSSTSGGETQYF. In DNA form, the CDR3 reads TGCAGCGTTTCCTCCACTAGCGGGGGAGAGACCCAGTACTTC. The chain joins TRBV29-1 to TRBJ2-5, with TRBD2 identical over 11 bases. J gave up 4 bases and V 5 bases, and 6 bases lay outside the gene matches. Per germline, CDR1 SQVTM and CDR2 ANQGSEA. The CDR3 runs 14 residues.

This clone was counted between two and nine times. The chain uses TRBV2 and TRBJ1-1; D perhaps matches TRBD1 (6 bases). This CDR3 region has 12 residues. CDR1 is SNHLY, CDR2 FYNNEI, per germline. The V and J ends lost 4 bases and 8 bases respectively, with 11 bases between them. The CDR3 region is CASSVDRYEAFF. For the CDR3, the DNA is TGTGCCAGCAGTGTAGACAGGTACGAAGCTTTCTTT.

The V gene is TRBV27, the J gene TRBJ2-7, with a possible D match to TRBD1 (5 bases). Germline CDR1 and CDR2: MNHEY and SMNVEV (reference sequence). V was pared by 2 bases and J by 3 bases, with 14 bases between. CDR3 length equals 15 residues. CDR3 amino acids: CASSLDGHFFYEQYF. The CDR3 DNA reads TGTGCCAGCAGTTTAGATGGACACTTTTTCTACGAGCAGTACTTC.

The count of this clone is one. This chain links TRBV7-6 with TRBJ2-7, with 9 positions matching TRBD1. This CDR3 has 15 amino acids. Germline trimming cut 5 bases from V and 5 bases from J; bases unmatched to any gene: 10. The germline V gene has CDR1 SGHVS and CDR2 FNYEAQ. The CDR3 here is CASSPGDRGGDEQYF. The CDR3 DNA follows: TGTGCCAGCAGCCCAGGAGACAGGGGGGGAGACGAGCAGTACTTC. The full variable domain, rest sourced from reference TRBV7-6 and TRBJ2-7, is GAGVSQSPRYKVTKRGQDVALRCDPISGHVSLYWYRQALGQGPEFLTYFNYEAQQDKSGLPNDRFSAERPEGSISTLTIQRTEQRDSAMYRCASSPGDRGGDEQYFGPGTRLTVT.

The chain is built from TRBV12-5 and TRBJ2-7, with TRBD2 matching over 13 bases. The length of the CDR3 is 17 residues. The germline V gene encodes CDR1 LGHNT and CDR2 FRNRAP. Trimming removed 2 bases from V and 2 bases from J; junction bases left unmatched: 6. In DNA form, the CDR3 reads TGTGCTAGTGGTTTGCAAAGGACTAGCGGGGGAACCTACGAGCAGTACTTC. Translating gives CASGLQRTSGGTYEQYF.

This chain joins TRBV19 and TRBJ2-1; 9 positions agree with TRBD1. The CDR3 loop spans 13 amino acids. V lost 8 bases to trimming and J lost 8 bases; unmatched junction nucleotides: 7. Germline CDR1 LNHDA, CDR2 SQIVND (reference sequence). This CDR3 reads CASSRDREDEQFF. The CDR3 nucleotides read TGTGCCAGTTCCCGGGACAGGGAGGATGAGCAGTTCTTC.

The rearrangement links TRBV21-1 to TRBJ2-1; TRBD2, as called in the table, went unchecked against the DNA. TRBV21-1 is a listed pseudogene. This CDR3 is 17 amino acids long. The DNA of the CDR3 is TGTGCCAGCAGCAATTCGGAGACTAGCGGGGGGTTCAATGAGCAGTTCTTC. Protein sequence: CASSNSETSGGFNEQFF.

The chain combines TRBV7-8 with TRBJ2-2; 11 bases agree with TRBD2. The germline V gene has CDR1 SGHVS and CDR2 FQNEAQ. This CDR3 contains 18 residues. V was pared by 3 bases and J by 3 bases, with 9 bases of the junction left unmatched. The CDR3 is CASSFALAGGMDTGELFF. DNA of the CDR3: TGTGCCAGCAGCTTTGCGTTAGCGGGGGGGATGGACACCGGGGAGCTGTTTTTT. The full variable domain, in which reference TRBV7-8 and TRBJ2-2 provide the parts outside the CDR3, is GAGVSQSPRYKVAKRGQDVALRCDPISGHVSLFWYQQALGQGPEFLTYFQNEAQLDKSGLPSDRFFAERPEGSVSTLKIQRTQQEDSAVYLCASSFALAGGMDTGELFFGEGSRLTVL.